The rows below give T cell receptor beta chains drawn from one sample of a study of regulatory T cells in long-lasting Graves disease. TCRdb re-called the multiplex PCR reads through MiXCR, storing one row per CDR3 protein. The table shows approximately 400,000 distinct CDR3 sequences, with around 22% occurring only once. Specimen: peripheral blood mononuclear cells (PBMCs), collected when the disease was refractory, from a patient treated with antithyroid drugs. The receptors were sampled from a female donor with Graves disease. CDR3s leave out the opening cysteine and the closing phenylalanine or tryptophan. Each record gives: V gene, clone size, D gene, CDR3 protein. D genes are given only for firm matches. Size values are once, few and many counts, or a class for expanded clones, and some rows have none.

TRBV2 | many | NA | ASRGRTNTGELF
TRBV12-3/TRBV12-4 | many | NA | ASTADIGDTEAF
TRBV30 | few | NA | AWSRPGSYEQY
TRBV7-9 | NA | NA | ASSLASGGYT
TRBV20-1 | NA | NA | SARDARESSCEQY
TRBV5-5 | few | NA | ASSLQPQGSYNSPLH
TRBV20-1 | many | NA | SAGLQETQY
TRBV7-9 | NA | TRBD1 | ASSYTGTGSLDQPQH
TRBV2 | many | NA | ASRYRVATEAF
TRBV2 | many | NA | ASRIGQASNQPQH
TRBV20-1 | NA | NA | SARDPQTGRNQPQH
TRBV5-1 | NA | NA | ASSSPRDRELVWTQY
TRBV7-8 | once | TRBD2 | ASTLGLAGYEQY
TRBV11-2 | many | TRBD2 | ASSMGLAGGGETQY
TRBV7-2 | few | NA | ASSLGVHQPQH
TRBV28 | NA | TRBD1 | ASSLEGGQVWGYT
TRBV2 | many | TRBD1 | ASRATDREDTEAF
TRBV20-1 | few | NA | SARVSGRTGANVLT
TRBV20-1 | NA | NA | SAREKGDWWGNQPQH
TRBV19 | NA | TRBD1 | ASSEGTGWTNQPQH
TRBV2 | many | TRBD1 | ASRGDRQETQY
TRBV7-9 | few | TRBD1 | ASAENAGTVNSPLH
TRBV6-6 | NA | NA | ASSYSGRNEQF
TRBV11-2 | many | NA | ASSSLLGATGELF
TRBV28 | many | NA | ASTPRGSGVTEKLF
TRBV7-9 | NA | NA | ATATGTAYEQY
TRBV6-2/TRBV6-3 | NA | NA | ASSYGRGRGQY
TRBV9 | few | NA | ASSTITGELF
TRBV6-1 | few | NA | ASSSHRVGSEQY
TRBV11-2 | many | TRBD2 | ASSPGGEMQY
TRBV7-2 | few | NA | ASSHTSEQY
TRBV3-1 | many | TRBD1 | ASTTSGQGNEKLF